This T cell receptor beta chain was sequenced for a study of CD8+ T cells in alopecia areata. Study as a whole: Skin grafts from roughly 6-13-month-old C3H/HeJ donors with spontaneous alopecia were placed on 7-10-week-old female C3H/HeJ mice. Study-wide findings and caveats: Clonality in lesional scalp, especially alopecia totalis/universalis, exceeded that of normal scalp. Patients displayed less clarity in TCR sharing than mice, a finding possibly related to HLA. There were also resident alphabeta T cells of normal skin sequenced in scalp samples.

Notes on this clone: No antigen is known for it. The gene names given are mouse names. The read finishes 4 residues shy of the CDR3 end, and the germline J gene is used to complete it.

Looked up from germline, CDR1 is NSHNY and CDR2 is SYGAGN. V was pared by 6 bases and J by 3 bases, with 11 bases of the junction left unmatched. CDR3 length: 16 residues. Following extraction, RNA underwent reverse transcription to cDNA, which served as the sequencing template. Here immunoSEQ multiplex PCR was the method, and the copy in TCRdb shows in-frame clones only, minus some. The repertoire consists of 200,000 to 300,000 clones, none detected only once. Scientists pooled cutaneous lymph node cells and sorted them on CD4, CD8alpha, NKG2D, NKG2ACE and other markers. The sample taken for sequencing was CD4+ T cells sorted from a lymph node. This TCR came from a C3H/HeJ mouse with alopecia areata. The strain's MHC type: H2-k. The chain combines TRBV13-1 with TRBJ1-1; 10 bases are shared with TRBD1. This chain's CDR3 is CASNQRQGAPDTEVFF. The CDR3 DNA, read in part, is TGTGCCAGCAATCAAAGACAGGGGGCGCCGGACACA.